These T cell receptor beta chains were read from a single sample in a study of T cell responses to AZD1222 COVID-19 vaccine. Clones were sequenced by immunoSEQ multiplex PCR, and TCRdb holds only the in-frame ones, with some missing. The table records approximately 190,000 clones, roughly 90% of them present only once. The material sequenced was peripheral blood, taken on day 0 of AZD1222 vaccination. These receptors were collected from an adult in good health. CDR3s include the opening cysteine and the closing phenylalanine or tryptophan. D genes are given only for firm matches. Size values are once, few and many counts, or a class for expanded clones, and some rows have none.

TRBD1,TRBV2,NA,TRBJ1-3,TGTGCCAGCGCAGCCGGGACAGCCTCTGGAAACACCATATATTTT,CASAAGTASGNTIYF
TRBD1,TRBV19,NA,TRBJ2-7,TGTGCCAGTAGCCCCGCAGGGGGCTACTACGAGCAGTACTTC,CASSPAGGYYEQYF
NA,TRBV3-1/TRBV3-2,NA,TRBJ2-7,TGTGCCAGCAGCCATACTGGGCAGTTTAACTCCTACGAGCAGTACTTC,CASSHTGQFNSYEQYF
NA,TRBV7-2,NA,TRBJ1-5,TGTGCCAGCAGCAGGACAGTGGTTCAGCCCCAGCATTTT,CASSRTVVQPQHF
TRBD2,TRBV28,NA,TRBJ2-1,TGTGCCAGCAGTTTATCGGCGGCTAGCGGGGACTACAATGAGCAGTTCTTC,CASSLSAASGDYNEQFF
NA,TRBV9,NA,TRBJ1-1,TGTGCCAGCAGCGCGAAGTCCGTAAGGGACACTGAAGCTTTCTTT,CASSAKSVRDTEAFF
TRBD1,TRBV3-1/TRBV3-2,NA,TRBJ1-5,TGTGCCAGCAGCCAAGGGCCCGGGACAGATAATCAGCCCCAGCATTTT,CASSQGPGTDNQPQHF
NA,TRBV4-1,once,TRBJ2-7,TGCGCCAGCAGCCAAGATGGGGCAGGTGAAGACGCTTACTACGAGCAGTACTTC,CASSQDGAGEDAYYEQYF
NA,TRBV9,NA,TRBJ1-6,TGTGCCAGCAGCGTACAGGGCTCCTATAATTCACCCCTCCACTTT,CASSVQGSYNSPLHF
NA,TRBV11-1,NA,TRBJ1-2,TGTGCCAGCAGCTTAGTGGCGGAAGGGTATGGCTACACCTTC,CASSLVAEGYGYTF
TRBD1,TRBV6-5,NA,TRBJ2-1,TGTGCCAGCAGTCCCGGGACAGGGCCCTACAATGAGCAGTTCTTC,CASSPGTGPYNEQFF
NA,TRBV2,NA,TRBJ1-2,TGTGCCACCCGAGGGGGGGCAGGCGCCAACTATGGCTACACCTTC,CATRGGAGANYGYTF
TRBD1,TRBV7-8,NA,TRBJ2-7,TGTGCCAGCAGCTTAAGGGACAGGGCCTCGGGCGAGCAGTACTTC,CASSLRDRASGEQYF
TRBD1,TRBV18,NA,TRBJ1-1,TGTGCCAGCTCACGTGACACAGGGGGAACTGAAGCTTTCTTT,CASSRDTGGTEAFF
TRBD1,TRBV28,once,TRBJ1-4,TGTGCCAGCAGTTCAGGCTATGAGGGGACAGCTAAAAAACTGTTTTTT,CASSSGYEGTAKKLFF
NA,TRBV28,NA,TRBJ2-4,TGTGCCAGCAGCTTACAGGGTATACCTCTATTAGGAGCCAAAAACATTCAGTACTTC,CASSLQGIPLLGAKNIQYF
NA,TRBV19,NA,TRBJ1-2,TGTGCCAGTACCCCGCCGGGACAATACCCTAGCTATGGCTACACCTTC,CASTPPGQYPSYGYTF
NA,TRBV6-6,NA,TRBJ1-4,TGTGCCAGCAGTTACTCGGTGACAACTAATGAAAAACTGTTTTTT,CASSYSVTTNEKLFF
TRBD1,TRBV24-1,NA,TRBJ1-1,TGTGCCACCAGTGATCCAGGACAGGGGAACACTGAAGCTTTCTTT,CATSDPGQGNTEAFF
NA,TRBV2,NA,TRBJ1-2,TGTGCCAGCAGTGACGCCTTGGGAAACTATGGCTACACCTTC,CASSDALGNYGYTF
NA,TRBV5-4,NA,TRBJ2-4,TGTGCCAGCAGCTCCCGGATAGGGACCCCGATAAATAACATTCAGTACTTC,CASSSRIGTPINNIQYF
NA,TRBV27,NA,TRBJ1-1,TGTGCCAGCAGTTTCCCAGGGAACACTGAAGCTTTCTTT,CASSFPGNTEAFF
NA,TRBV28,few,TRBJ2-7,TGTGCCAGCAGTTCGCCAGGCTACTCCTACGAGCAGTACTTC,CASSSPGYSYEQYF
NA,TRBV19,NA,TRBJ1-4,TGTGCCAGTAGTGGATACAGTGCAACTAATGAAAAACTGTTTTTT,CASSGYSATNEKLFF
TRBD2,TRBV4-3,many,TRBJ2-1,TGCGCCAGCAGCCAAACTCCGGGTAGCGGGGGGAATGAGCAGTTCTTC,CASSQTPGSGGNEQFF
NA,TRBV4-3,few,TRBJ1-4,TGCGCCAGCAGCCAAGGGGTGGGGACTAATGAAAAACTGTTTTTT,CASSQGVGTNEKLFF